The TCR beta chain under discussion was sequenced for a study of CD8 T cells in Susac syndrome. Across the study: Within the group of sequenced Susac syndrome patients, roughly 6 had active disease and eight or nine were in remission.

It was with random hexamers that roughly 0.5 to 1 ug RNA was reverse transcribed. TCRdb itself ran the immunoSEQ multiplex PCR reads through MiXCR, one entry per CDR3 protein. The table lists 70,000 to 85,000 distinct CDR3 sequences, 95% to 96% of them singletons. Trimming shortened V by 5 bases and J by 3 bases, and 7 bases separated the two germline ends. CDR1 is PRHDT and CDR2 is FYEKMQ in the germline V gene (reference sequence). The CDR3 covers 13 residues. CD8+ and CD4+ blood T cells underwent TCR beta sequencing. Susac syndrome patients met recently defined diagnostic criteria for definite or probable disease.

The receptor's source is a human donor with Susac syndrome. V and J are TRBV13 and TRBJ2-2; D gene uncertain. Sample: CD8+ T cells from PBMCs. This chain's CDR3 is CASSEEYTGELFF. The DNA for the CDR3 is TGTGCCAGCAGCGAAGAATACACCGGGGAGCTGTTTTTT.